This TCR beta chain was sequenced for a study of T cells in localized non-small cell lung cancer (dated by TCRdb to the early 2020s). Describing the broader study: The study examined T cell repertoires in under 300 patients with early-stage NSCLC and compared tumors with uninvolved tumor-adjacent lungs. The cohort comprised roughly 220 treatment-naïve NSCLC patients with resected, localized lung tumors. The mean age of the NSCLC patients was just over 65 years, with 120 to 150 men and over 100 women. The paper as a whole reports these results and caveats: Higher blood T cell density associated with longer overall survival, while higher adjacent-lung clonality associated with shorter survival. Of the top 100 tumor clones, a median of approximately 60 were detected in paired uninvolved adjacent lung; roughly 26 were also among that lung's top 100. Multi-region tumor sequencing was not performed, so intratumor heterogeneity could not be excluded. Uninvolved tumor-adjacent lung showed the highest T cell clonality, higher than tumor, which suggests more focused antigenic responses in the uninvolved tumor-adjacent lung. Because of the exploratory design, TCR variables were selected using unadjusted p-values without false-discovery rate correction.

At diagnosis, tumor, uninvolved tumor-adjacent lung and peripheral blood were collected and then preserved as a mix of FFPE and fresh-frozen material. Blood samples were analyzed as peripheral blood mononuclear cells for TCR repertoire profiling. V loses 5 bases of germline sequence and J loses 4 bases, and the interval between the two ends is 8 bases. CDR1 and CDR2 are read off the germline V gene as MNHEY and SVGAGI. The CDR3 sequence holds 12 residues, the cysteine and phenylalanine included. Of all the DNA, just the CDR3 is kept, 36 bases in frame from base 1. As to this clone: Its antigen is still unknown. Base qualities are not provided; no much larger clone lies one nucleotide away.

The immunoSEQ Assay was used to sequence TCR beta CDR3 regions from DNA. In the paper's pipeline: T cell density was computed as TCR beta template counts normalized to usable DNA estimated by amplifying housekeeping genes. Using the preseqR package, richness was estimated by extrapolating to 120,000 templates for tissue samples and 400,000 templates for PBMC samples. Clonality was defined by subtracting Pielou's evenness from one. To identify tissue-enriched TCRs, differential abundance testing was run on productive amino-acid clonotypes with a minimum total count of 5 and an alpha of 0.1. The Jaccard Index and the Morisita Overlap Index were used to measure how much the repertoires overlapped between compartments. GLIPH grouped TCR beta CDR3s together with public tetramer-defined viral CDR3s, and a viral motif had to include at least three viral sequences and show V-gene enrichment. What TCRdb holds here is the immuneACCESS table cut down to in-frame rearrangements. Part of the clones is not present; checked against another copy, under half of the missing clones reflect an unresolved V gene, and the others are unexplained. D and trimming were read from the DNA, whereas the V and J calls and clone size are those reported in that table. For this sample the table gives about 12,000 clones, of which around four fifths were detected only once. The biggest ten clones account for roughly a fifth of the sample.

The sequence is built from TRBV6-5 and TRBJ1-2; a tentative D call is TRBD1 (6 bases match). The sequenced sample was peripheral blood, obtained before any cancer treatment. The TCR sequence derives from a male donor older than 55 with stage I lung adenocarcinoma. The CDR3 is CASSPDSYGYTF. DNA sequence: TGTGCCAGCAGTCCGGACAGCTATGGCTACACCTTC.